The sample holds many counts of the clone carrying this TCR beta chain. Its antigen is still unknown. The entry originates in a study of CD8 T cells in ankylosing spondylitis. General study points: Blood from ankylosing spondylitis patients appeared to carry a characteristic eight-variant TCR beta motif.

Quantitative molecular-barcoded 5'-RACE generated the TCR beta libraries. Via MiXCR, TCRdb re-called the 5' RACE reads, giving one row per CDR3 protein. Of around 130,000 distinct CDR3 sequences in the sample, about 6.5% are singletons; the top ten hold 12%. The CDR3 loop spans 14 amino acids. The junction had 3 bases not matched to a gene; V was cut back by 6 bases and J by 1 base. The germline V gene has CDR1 KGHDR and CDR2 SFDVKD. This clonotype originated in a male donor with ankylosing spondylitis or in good health (not recorded which). V is TRBV24-1 and J is TRBJ2-3, with TRBD2 matching over 7 bases. Sequences were obtained from blood, either unsorted or a sorted T cell fraction (not recorded which). CDR3 bases: TGTGCCACCAGTCCCGCGGGGGGCACAGATACGCAGTATTTT. Translated, it gives CATSPAGGTDTQYF.